Following are 8 T cell receptor beta chains from one sample sequenced in a study of regulatory T cells in long-lasting Graves disease. Library construction for TCR beta used iRepertoire HTBI primers and Arm-PCR of CDR3 regions. TCRdb recomputed calls from the multiplex PCR reads with MiXCR, one row per CDR3 protein. In the table there are approximately 540,000 distinct CDR3 sequences, more than 10% of which are singletons. Time point in this sample: newly diagnosed GD, antithyroid drugs for less than 3 months. Extracted RNA from PBMCs served as the source of the TCR library. This same sample was also part of a study on T cells in Graves' hyperthyroidism and ophthalmopathy.

The sample consisted of peripheral blood mononuclear cells (PBMCs), taken at new diagnosis, from a patient treated with antithyroid drugs. These receptors were taken from a woman aged 25 to 45 with Graves disease.

This clonotype is a singleton in its sample. The chain uses TRBV18 and TRBJ1-2; TRBD1 is a possible D gene (6 bases). CDR1 KGHSH and CDR2 LQKENI come from the germline V gene. CDR3 length: 15 residues. V lost 5 bases and J 4 bases, leaving 17 bases between the germline ends. CDR3 protein: CASSEGQGGPYGYTF. The CDR3 coding sequence is TGTGCCAGCTCAGAGGGACAAGGAGGTCCCTATGGCTACACCTTC.

The sample holds many counts of this clonotype. The genes are TRBV7-2 and TRBJ2-1; 8 bases match TRBD2. This CDR3 is built from 19 residues. Germline lookup yields CDR1 SGHTA and CDR2 FQGNSA. V trimming: 1 base; J trimming: 3 bases; junction bases outside the gene matches: 14. CDR3: CASSLVLLAVRGGYNEQFF. The CDR3 DNA reads as TGTGCCAGCAGCTTAGTCCTCCTAGCGGTCCGGGGGGGCTACAATGAGCAGTTCTTC.

This clonotype appeared many times. The V and J genes are TRBV28 and TRBJ1-3, with D possibly TRBD1 on 6 matching bases. Trimming cost V 3 bases and J 0 bases, with 21 bases left between them. CDR1 is MDHEN and CDR2 is SYDVKM in the germline V gene. The CDR3 spans 19 residues. The CDR3 sequence is CASSLGTLTGSSSGNTIYF. CDR3 nucleotides: TGTGCCAGCAGTTTGGGTACCTTGACAGGCTCCAGCTCTGGAAACACCATATATTTT.

This clonotype was detected a few times. The CDR3 here is CSAPRTGDTNTIYF. The DNA of the CDR3 is TGCAGTGCCCCCCGGACAGGGGATACAAACACCATATATTTT. This rearrangement joins TRBV20-1 to TRBJ1-3; 9 nucleotides line up with TRBD1. Germline V CDR1 and CDR2: DFQATT, SNEGSKA (reference sequence). CDR3 length: 14 residues. V lost 6 bases to trimming and J lost 6 bases; unmatched junction nucleotides: 9.

The V gene is TRBV11-2, the J gene TRBJ2-7, with D perhaps TRBD2 (7 bases). Deletions cut 1 base from V and 5 bases from J, with 15 bases between. This CDR3 spans 15 amino acids. Germline V gene lookup returns CDR1 SGHAT and CDR2 FQNNGV. The CDR3 DNA sequence: TGTGCCAGCAGCTTAGTTAGAGGGGGGGGCAACGAGCAGTACTTC. The encoded protein is CASSLVRGGGNEQYF.

The chain uses TRBV19 and TRBJ2-3; D remains unclear. The CDR3 length is 13 residues. V lost 3 bases and J 2 bases, leaving 6 bases between the germline ends. Per germline, CDR1 LNHDA and CDR2 SQIVND (reference sequence). The CDR3 sequence: CASSMGSTDTQYF. DNA for the CDR3: TGTGCCAGTAGTATGGGATCCACAGATACGCAGTATTTT.

This clonotype was recorded many times. This CDR3 reads CAWSPGVSSYNEQFF. The CDR3 nucleotides read TGTGCCTGGAGTCCCGGGGTGAGCTCCTACAATGAGCAGTTCTTC. The chain links TRBV30 to TRBJ2-1, with D perhaps TRBD2 (5 bases). This CDR3 has 15 residues. From germline, CDR1 is GTSNPN and CDR2 SVGIG (reference sequence). Between the trimmed V and J ends, which lost 2 bases and 0 bases, there was a span of 11 bases.

The chain is built from TRBV20-1 and TRBJ2-7; 13 bases are shared with TRBD2. CDR3 size: 19 residues. The germline CDR1 and CDR2 sequences are DFQATT and SNEGSKA (reference sequence). V lost 5 bases, J lost 0 bases, and 16 bases stayed unmatched. The CDR3 protein is CSARKGGTSGVPSSYEQYF. Here the CDR3 DNA reads TGCAGTGCTCGAAAAGGGGGGACTAGCGGGGTACCTAGCTCCTACGAGCAGTACTTC.